Described below is a single T cell receptor beta chain sequence and its context. This sample stems from a study of shared clonotypes between healthy human individuals. Background on the study: Participating donors consisted of two women and a few men aged 18 to 49.

The protocol was immunoSEQ multiplex PCR, while the TCRdb copy is restricted to in-frame clones and leaves out a portion. The sample lists fewer than 650,000 clones; roughly 79% were seen once. V shed 0 bases and J shed 2 bases, with 6 bases lying between them. CDR1 and CDR2 (germline): SGHTS, YDEGEE. CDR3 length: 14 residues. Sequenced sample: PBMCs. The V and J genes are TRBV5-8 and TRBJ1-3, with D hard to call. The receptor's source is a middle-aged woman in good health. Some clones in this sample may be carry-over from other donors' samples. Here the CDR3 reads CASSLAAAGNTIYF. As DNA, the CDR3 is TGTGCCAGCAGCTTGGCGGCAGCTGGAAACACCATATATTTT. The variable domain in full, completed from reference TRBV5-8 and TRBJ1-3, reads EAGVTQSPTHLIKTRGQQATLRCSPISGHTSVYWYQQALGLGLQFLLWYDEGEERNRGNFPPRFSGRQFPNYSSELNVNALELEDSALYLCASSLAAAGNTIYFGEGSWLTVV.